This T cell receptor beta chain was recorded in a study of blood T cell repertoires in COVID-19 (dated by TCRdb to 2019 to 2021). With respect to the entire study: Samples covering the acute and convalescent phases of COVID-19 were provided by collaborators in the United States, Italy and Spain. The material from the prospective study consisted of cDNA or gDNA derived from T cells, B-cell-depleted T cells, or PBMCs. Deeply sampled blood TCRbeta repertoires from subjects exposed to, actively infected with, or recovered from COVID-19 were included in the dataset. The repertoires were released in a freely available public database intended as a resource for research on the immune response to SARS-CoV-2. The samples were drawn from the first 160 participants of the ongoing ImmuneRACE study and from 1,254 subjects provided by 6 global collaborators. The sample metadata nearly always contained a de-identified subject ID, COVID-19 status, age in years and sex. Where available, HLA class I and class II types were obtained from metadata supplied by the sample provider rather than from assay-based typing.

In Seattle, one collaborating source enrolled patients while the infection was active and tracked those patients longitudinally over the course of disease. Each collaborating institution followed its own protocols to collect whole blood in K2EDTA tubes. For TCRbeta analysis, collaborators shipped samples as frozen whole blood, isolated PBMCs, or DNA extracted from either of those sample types. Broad study findings and their caveats: The amount of clinical and demographic metadata varied by source and participant and was provided uncurated.

This clone was observed a few times. It lacks a known antigen. No base-level quality is on record; no much larger clone is a single base apart. From the cysteine up to the phenylalanine, the CDR3 has a length of 15 residues. Only CDR3 DNA remains: 45 bases, in frame from the first base. V and J are trimmed by 6 bases and 2 bases, and the gene matches miss 4 bases of the junction. The germline V gene (reference sequence) specifies MNHNY as CDR1 and SVGAGI as CDR2. TCRbeta CDR3 regions were amplified from genomic DNA using the immunoSEQ Assay, a bias-controlled multiplex PCR. In the source study's methods: The number of nucleated cells in each sample was estimated from the amplification of reference gene primers within the assay. To quantify the absolute abundance of each unique TCRbeta CDR3 rearrangement, sequence reads were collapsed and filtered. For each sample, productive Simpson clonality was calculated by taking the square root of Simpson's diversity index across productive rearrangements. Entries here come from immuneACCESS through TCRdb and include only in-frame sequences with V and J called. Some clones fail to appear in such tables; in the studies checked, an unresolved V gene covers under half of the shortfall, and the cause of the remainder is unknown. V, J and clone size derive from that table, while D and trimming were established from the DNA sequence. The sample table holds fewer than 200,000 clones, of which less than 90% were seen once. Together, the top ten hold under 10% of the sample.

The chain is encoded by TRBV6-6 joined to TRBJ2-2; 9 of the junction bases match TRBD2. The TCR was taken from a woman aged 70-85 years with COVID-19, enrolled during active disease. Sequenced input: peripheral blood. The nucleotide sequence reads TGTGCCAGCAGCCAGACTAGCGGAAACACCGGGGAGCTGTTTTTT. This is translated as CASSQTSGNTGELFF.